A selection of T cell receptor beta chains follows, all from one sample in a study of blood T cell repertoires in COVID-19. Assay used: immunoSEQ multiplex PCR; TCRdb lists only in-frame clones, some missing. The sample includes 110,000 to 150,000 clones, approximately 88% seen only once; the top ten take 5% to 7%. Sequencing used PBMCs or T cells enriched from blood (not recorded which). These receptors were collected from a man aged 35-49 years with acute COVID-19. Each CDR3 is given with its conserved first and last residue. D genes are given only for firm matches. The listing skips clone size in some rows; elsewhere it reads once, few, many or a size class.

j_gene	d_gene	abundance	v_gene	CDR3aa	CDR3nt
TRBJ2-3	TRBD2	.	TRBV10-3	CAISETGGSDTQYF	TGTGCCATCTCCGAGACGGGAGGCTCAGATACGCAGTATTTT
TRBJ2-2	TRBD1	.	TRBV14	CASSRHVTGGWTGELFF	TGTGCCAGCAGCCGCCATGTGACAGGGGGCTGGACCGGGGAGCTGTTTTTT
TRBJ2-3	.	.	TRBV11-2	CASSPPPNMDTQYF	TGTGCCAGCAGCCCCCCCCCGAACATGGATACGCAGTATTTT
TRBJ1-1	.	.	TRBV7-2	CASSFAGTEAFF	TGTGCCAGCAGCTTCGCAGGCACTGAAGCTTTCTTT
TRBJ2-7	.	once	TRBV7-2	CASSLVEGAREQYF	TGTGCCAGCAGCTTAGTGGAGGGAGCCAGGGAGCAGTACTTC
TRBJ2-5	.	.	TRBV11-2	CASSPFGPRETQYF	TGTGCCAGCAGCCCCTTCGGCCCTAGGGAGACCCAGTACTTC
TRBJ2-3	.	.	TRBV6-5	CASRRGTDTQYF	TGTGCCAGCAGGCGCGGAACAGATACGCAGTATTTT
TRBJ1-1	.	.	TRBV19	CASSIVAGRTEAFF	TGTGCCAGTAGTATCGTGGCAGGGCGGACTGAAGCTTTCTTT
TRBJ2-1	TRBD2	.	TRBV9	CASSGTASGGAVEQFF	TGTGCCAGCAGCGGAACCGCTAGCGGGGGGGCAGTTGAGCAGTTCTTC
TRBJ1-4	TRBD1	.	TRBV7-9	CASSLAVTGDEKLFF	TGTGCCAGCAGCTTAGCCGTGACAGGGGACGAAAAACTGTTTTTT
TRBJ1-1	TRBD1	few	TRBV19	CASSIAYTGAGAFF	TGTGCCAGTAGTATAGCCTATACAGGGGCGGGAGCTTTCTTT
TRBJ2-1	TRBD2	.	TRBV10-1	CASKSEASGPIYNEQFF	TGCGCCAGCAAATCGGAGGCTAGCGGGCCAATCTACAATGAGCAGTTCTTC